This TCR beta chain appears in the sequencing data of a study of cytomegalovirus exposure and HLA in healthy donors. Study information: It was reported in a later analysis that the same platform had been used for the approximately 110 validation repertoires as for the approximately 700 first-cohort repertoires.

Measured with immunoSEQ multiplex PCR; TCRdb has only the in-frame clones, and not every one. The repertoire consists of 200,000 to 300,000 clones, with 70% to 90% occurring once and the leading ten covering 1% to 1.5%. In regard to this clone: Its target is unknown.

The CDR3 loop spans 13 amino acids. V gave up 3 bases and J gave up 7 bases; unmatched junction bases: 1. Germline V gene data show CDR1 as MGHRA and CDR2 as YSYEKL. Study-level points and caveats: In vitro checks showed that a few CMV-associated chains really do target CMV antigens. Rarity characterized most TCR sequences, yet some public TCRs appeared in many donors. It was approximately 150 TCR beta chains that were listed as cytomegalovirus-associated.

The sequencing input was PBMCs. V and J are TRBV4-1 and TRBJ1-1; 11 bases agree with TRBD1. This sequence originates from a woman aged 25 to 39 in good health and CMV-seropositive. The CDR3 protein is CASSQGQGVEAFF. Written as DNA, the CDR3 is TGCGCCAGCAGCCAGGGACAGGGGGTTGAAGCTTTCTTT.